Here is one T cell receptor beta chain with its context. As yet, its antigen is unknown. The sample comes from a study of cytomegalovirus exposure and HLA in healthy donors. Study-level results: Most CMV-associated TCR beta chains were later found to appear HLA-restricted. Reported results showed that the classifier diagnosed cytomegalovirus status with high specificity and sensitivity. It was taken for granted in presence/absence analyses that sequencing depth across donors was roughly uniform.

13 Jbeta primers and 60 Vbeta primers were used for the PCR. Produced via immunoSEQ multiplex PCR; TCRdb's table is partial and in-frame only. In the table there are under 150,000 clones, roughly 68% of which are singletons. The specimen was PBMCs. The sequence was obtained from a man in his sixties in good health and CMV-seronegative.

CDR3 nucleotides: TGCGCCAGCACGAGTAGCCCGCCCTCCTACGAGCAGTACTTC. Amino acids: CASTSSPPSYEQYF. The chain is built from TRBV5-1 and TRBJ2-7, with D hard to call. V was cut by 6 bases and J by 0 bases, with 13 bases left in between. Germline values: CDR1 SGHRS, CDR2 YFSETQ. The CDR3 covers 14 residues.